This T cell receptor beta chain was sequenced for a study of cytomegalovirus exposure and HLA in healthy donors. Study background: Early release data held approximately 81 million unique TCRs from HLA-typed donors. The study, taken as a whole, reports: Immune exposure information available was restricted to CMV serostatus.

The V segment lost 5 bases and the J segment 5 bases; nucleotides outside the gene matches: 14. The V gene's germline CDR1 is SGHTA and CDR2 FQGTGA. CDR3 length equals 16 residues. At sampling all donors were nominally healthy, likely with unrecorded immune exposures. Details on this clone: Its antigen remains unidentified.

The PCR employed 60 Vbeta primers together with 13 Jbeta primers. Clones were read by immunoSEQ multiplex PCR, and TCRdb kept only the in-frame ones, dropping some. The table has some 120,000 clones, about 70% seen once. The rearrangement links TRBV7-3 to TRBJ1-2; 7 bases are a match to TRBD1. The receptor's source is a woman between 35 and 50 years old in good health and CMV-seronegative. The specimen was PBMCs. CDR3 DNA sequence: TGTGCCAGCAGCGTGACAGGGCCTTCCAGGTTATATGGCTACACCTTC. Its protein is CASSVTGPSRLYGYTF.